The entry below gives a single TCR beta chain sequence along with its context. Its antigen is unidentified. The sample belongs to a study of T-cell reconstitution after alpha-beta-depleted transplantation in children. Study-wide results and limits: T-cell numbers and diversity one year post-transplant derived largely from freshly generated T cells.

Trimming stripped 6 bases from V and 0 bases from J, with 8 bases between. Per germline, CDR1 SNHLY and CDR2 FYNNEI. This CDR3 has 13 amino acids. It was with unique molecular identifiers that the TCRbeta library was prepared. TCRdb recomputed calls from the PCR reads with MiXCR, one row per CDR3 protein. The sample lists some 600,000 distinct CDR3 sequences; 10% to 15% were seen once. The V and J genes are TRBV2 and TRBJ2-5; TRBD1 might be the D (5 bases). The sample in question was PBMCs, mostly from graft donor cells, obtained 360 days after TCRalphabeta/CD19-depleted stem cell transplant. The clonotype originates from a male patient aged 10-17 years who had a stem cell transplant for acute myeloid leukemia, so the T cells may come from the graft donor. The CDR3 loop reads CASRAGNQETQYF. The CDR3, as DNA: TGTGCCAGCAGGGCAGGGAACCAAGAGACCCAGTACTTC.